This entry lists 20 T cell receptor beta chains sequenced from one sample in a study of cytomegalovirus exposure and HLA in healthy donors. The PCR had 60 Vbeta and 13 Jbeta primers. TCRdb's table, derived via immunoSEQ multiplex PCR, lists solely in-frame clones and lacks some. The data show about 190,000 clones, roughly 73% seen once. Sequenced: PBMCs. These receptors were taken from a woman aged 25 to 39 in good health and CMV-seropositive.

This clone was detected only a few times. CDR3 coding DNA: TGTGCCAGCTCACCACCGGTCGCTAGCGGGGGGGCGGAGACCCAGTACTTC. Translated: CASSPPVASGGAETQYF. The chain carries TRBV18 and TRBJ2-5, with TRBD2 identical over 12 bases. Per germline, CDR1 KGHSH and CDR2 LQKENI. Trimming at V came to 0 bases and at J to 5 bases, leaving 7 bases not matched to a gene. The CDR3 sequence is 17 residues long.

V is TRBV27 and J is TRBJ2-7; perhaps TRBD1 as D (6 bases). CDR1 and CDR2 (germline): MNHEY, SMNVEV (reference sequence). CDR3 length: 15 amino acids. The V gene lost 4 bases and the J gene lost 5 bases, with 18 bases spanning the gap. CDR3 protein: CASSSLTGLTDEQYF. The CDR3 DNA sequence: TGTGCCAGCAGTTCCCTCACAGGGTTGACGGACGAGCAGTACTTC.

This clone was detected a few times. Because the CDR3's place on the DNA is in doubt, the DNA is left out and the CDR3 is given as listed by TCRdb. V gene TRBV19 combines with J gene TRBJ2-5; TRBD2 is taken as the D call from the table, unchecked against the DNA. Germline lookup yields CDR1 LNHDA and CDR2 SQIVND (reference sequence). Termini included, the CDR3 measures 15 amino acids. CDR3 sequence: CASSTSAGVWYEQYF.

The chain has TRBV7-3 and TRBJ2-2, with 9 bases that match TRBD1. Germline V gene sequence: CDR1 SGHTA, CDR2 FQGTGA. The CDR3 is 14 amino acids. The trim removed 3 bases at V and 4 bases at J, leaving 0 bases unmatched. CDR3: CASSLTGGTGELFF. For the CDR3, the DNA is TGTGCCAGCAGCTTGACAGGGGGCACCGGGGAGCTGTTTTTT.

The gene calls are TRBV18 and TRBJ2-4; 11 positions match TRBD2. Germline assignment: CDR1 KGHSH and CDR2 LQKENI. The CDR3 sequence is 17 residues long. V was clipped by 3 bases and J by 1 base; unmatched bases: 5. CDR3 in DNA: TGTGCCAGCTCACCCGTAGCGGGAGGGACGGCCAAAAACATTCAGTACTTC. This sequence encodes CASSPVAGGTAKNIQYF.

This chain uses TRBV18 with TRBJ1-3; 12 bases agree with TRBD1. The junction had 5 bases not matched to a gene; V was cut back by 3 bases and J by 5 bases. The CDR3 has 16 amino acids. Germline lookup yields CDR1 KGHSH and CDR2 LQKENI. CDR3 bases: TGTGCCAGCTCACCGGGACAGGGGGCCCCTCGAAACACCATATATTTT. Translation gives CASSPGQGAPRNTIYF.

V and J are TRBV27 and TRBJ1-1, with D perhaps TRBD1 (6 bases). Looked up from germline, CDR1 is MNHEY and CDR2 is SMNVEV (reference sequence). The germline V and J ends were trimmed by 0 bases and 4 bases, with 12 bases remaining between them. The CDR3 has 15 amino acids. CDR3 coding DNA: TGTGCCAGCAGTTTATCTGGGGTAGGGGGCACTGAAGCTTTCTTT. Protein: CASSLSGVGGTEAFF.

V usage is TRBV15 and J usage is TRBJ2-7; 8 nucleotides agree with TRBD1. The CDR3 runs to 16 residues. Germline CDR1 is LNHNV and CDR2 is YYDKDF (reference sequence). With 0 bases clipped from V and 0 bases from J, the junction kept 4 bases outside the gene matches. CDR3 DNA sequence: TGTGCCACCAGCAGAGATGGGGGGACAGGCTCCTACGAGCAGTACTTC. Its translation is CATSRDGGTGSYEQYF. Using reference TRBV15 and TRBJ2-7 for the parts outside the CDR3, the full variable domain is DAMVIQNPRYQVTQFGKPVTLSCSQTLNHNVMYWYQQKSSQAPKLLFHYYDKDFNNEADTPDNFQSRRPNTSFCFLDIRSPGLGDTAMYLCATSRDGGTGSYEQYFGPGTRLTVT.

V gene TRBV28 combines with J gene TRBJ1-1; D remains ambiguous. In germline, CDR1 is MDHEN, CDR2 SYDVKM. The CDR3 contains 14 residues. The V gene lost 6 bases and the J gene lost 5 bases, with 16 bases spanning the gap. DNA for the CDR3: TGTGCCAGCAGCCCCGATCCCCCGGGGACTGAAGCTTTCTTT. Protein sequence: CASSPDPPGTEAFF.

The V and J genes are TRBV28 and TRBJ1-5, with D unresolved. The length of the CDR3 is 15 residues. Germline-derived CDR1 and CDR2 are MDHEN and SYDVKM. V lost 6 bases and J lost 0, with 12 bases in between. CDR3 DNA sequence: TGTGCCAGCAGCCCCCCGGTGATTAGCAATCAGCCCCAGCATTTT. Residues: CASSPPVISNQPQHF.

This clone appeared once. CDR3 in DNA: TGTGCCAGCAGTCGAACCCAGGGTGTCAGCACCGGGGAGCTGTTTTTT. Its protein is CASSRTQGVSTGELFF. The rearrangement joins TRBV28 to TRBJ2-2; possible D gene TRBD1, 5 bases. Trimming left V 5 bases short and J 4 bases short, with 17 bases between. The CDR3 contains 16 residues. The V gene's germline CDR1 is MDHEN and CDR2 SYDVKM. Together with reference TRBV28 and TRBJ2-2, the CDR3 gives the full variable domain: DVKVTQSSRYLVKRTGEKVFLECVQDMDHENMFWYRQDPGLGLRLIYFSYDVKMKEKGDIPEGYSVSREKKERFSLILESASTNQTSMYLCASSRTQGVSTGELFFGEGSRLTVL.

V and J are TRBV19 and TRBJ2-7; D might be TRBD1 (5 bases). The CDR3 loop spans 13 amino acids. The V end was cut by 3 bases, the J end by 4 bases, with 10 bases between. CDR1 and CDR2 (germline): LNHDA, SQIVND (reference sequence). DNA of the CDR3: TGTGCCAGTAGTATCAGGGTAAATTACGAGCAGTACTTC. Amino acid sequence: CASSIRVNYEQYF.

The chain joins TRBV9 to TRBJ2-3; TRBD2 might be the D (6 bases). CDR1 and CDR2 (germline): SGDLS, YYNGEE. The germline V and J ends were trimmed by 4 bases and 0 bases, with 21 bases remaining between them. This CDR3 has 18 amino acids. CDR3 amino acids: CASSSPLAGPPSTDTQYF. The CDR3 nucleotides are TGTGCCAGCAGCTCTCCATTGGCGGGGCCCCCTAGCACAGATACGCAGTATTTT.

The V gene is TRBV28, the J gene TRBJ1-2; the D gene is possibly TRBD1 (6 bases). Germline V lookup: CDR1 MDHEN, CDR2 SYDVKM. The CDR3 runs to 13 residues. V was trimmed by 0 bases and J by 6 bases, leaving 8 bases between them. The CDR3 reads CASSLWAGDGYTF. CDR3 nucleotides: TGTGCCAGCAGTTTATGGGCAGGGGATGGCTACACCTTC.

J is TRBJ1-1 and V is TRBV19, with D unresolved. The ends were cut back, 2 bases at V and 5 bases at J, with 15 bases in the middle. Germline CDR1 is LNHDA and CDR2 is SQIVND (reference sequence). There are 15 residues in the CDR3. In nucleotides, the CDR3 is TGTGCCAGTAGTATAAATAAGACCCCGGGAACTGAAGCTTTCTTT. This encodes CASSINKTPGTEAFF. The variable domain in full, completed from reference TRBV19 and TRBJ1-1, reads DGGITQSPKYLFRKEGQNVTLSCEQNLNHDAMYWYRQDPGQGLRLIYYSQIVNDFQKGDIAEGYSVSREKKESFPLTVTSAQKNPTAFYLCASSINKTPGTEAFFGQGTRLTVV.

The V and J genes are TRBV2 and TRBJ2-5, with D uncertain. CDR3 length: 10 residues. V lost 5 bases and J 4 bases, leaving 2 bases between the germline ends. CDR1 SNHLY and CDR2 FYNNEI come from the germline V gene. This CDR3 reads CASSRETQYF. CDR3 bases: TGTGCCAGCAGTCGAGAGACCCAGTACTTC.

The rearrangement uses TRBV6-6 and TRBJ2-5, with D hard to call. V lost 2 bases and J lost 9, with 10 bases in between. The germline gives CDR1 MNHNY, CDR2 SVGAGI (reference sequence). The CDR3 has 12 amino acids. The CDR3 coding sequence is TGTGCCAGCAGTTACACTCCCATGGCCCAGTACTTC. Residues: CASSYTPMAQYF.

The rearrangement joins TRBV10-3 to TRBJ1-6, with 7 bases fitting TRBD1. Unmatched junction bases numbered 6, after V lost 6 bases and J lost 7 bases. Germline lookup yields CDR1 ENHRY and CDR2 SYGVKD. The CDR3 sequence is 14 residues long. CDR3: CAISPGQPNSPLHF. The CDR3 DNA reads TGTGCCATCAGCCCGGGACAGCCCAATTCACCCCTCCACTTT.

The chain joins TRBV6-5 to TRBJ1-2; no definite D call. Germline CDR1 reads MNHEY; CDR2 reads SVGAGI. V was cut by 6 bases and J by 0 bases, with 5 bases left in between. The CDR3 is 12 amino acids. The chain's CDR3 is CASRQANYGYTF. CDR3 in DNA: TGTGCCAGCAGGCAGGCTAACTATGGCTACACCTTC.

V usage is TRBV5-7 and J usage is TRBJ1-5, with 8 bases lining up with TRBD1. TRBV5-7 is an ORF for which the function is uncertain. The J segment lost 6 bases and the V segment lost 4 bases, leaving 15 bases of the junction unmatched. The CDR3 consists of 17 residues. CDR3 sequence reads: CASSRGWGRGHVQPQHF. The CDR3 region has the DNA TGTGCCAGCAGCCGGGGGTGGGGCAGGGGGCATGTTCAGCCCCAGCATTTT.